This section outlines one T cell receptor beta chain sequence together with its context. What this receptor recognizes is not known. Base qualities are not at hand, and no much larger clone is one base apart. The cohort consisted of 650 to 850 healthy bone marrow donors. At the time of sampling, all cohort members were nominally healthy, though unrecorded immune exposures were likely present. The donor tested CMV seropositive, placing the donor among the 250 to 350 seropositive members of the cohort. Every donor gave a peripheral blood sample, and the peripheral blood mononuclear cells from that sample were used for TCR beta sequencing. Genomic DNA was extracted from the blood cell samples with the Qiagen DNeasy Blood Extraction Kit. CDR1 LNHDA and CDR2 SQIVND were looked up in the germline V gene (reference sequence). The CDR3 holds 16 amino acids from the cysteine to the phenylalanine. The DNA shown is the 48-base CDR3, in frame from base 1. From V the trimming removes 7 bases and from J it removes 1 base, while the gene matches leave 8 bases of the junction unaccounted for.

The record originates from a study of cytomegalovirus exposure and HLA in healthy donors (dated 2017 in TCRdb). Concerning the study at large: In an earlier analysis of fewer than 750 of the donors, 276 Gb of sequence data and 117 million unique TCR beta sequences from 180 million or so T cells were reported. A later genetic analysis took genome-wide SNP genotypes for about three fifths of the roughly 700 donors and used that subset as a discovery cohort. An early release that covered roughly 600 HLA-typed donors contained approximately 300 gigabases of sequencing data and roughly 84 million unique TCR sequences. Donor age, sex, ethnicity and CMV serostatus were compiled alongside the repertoire data. Along with the roughly 700-subject first cohort, a separate validation cohort of over 90 different subjects was used. Typing coverage varied by locus: about 620-630 donors for A, B, C, DRB1 and DQB1; 522 for DQA1; around 570 for DPA1; 450 to 480 for DPB1. Both class I and class II loci were covered by HLA typing, at four-digit resolution. An earlier analysis of fewer than 750 of the donors used high-throughput TCR beta sequencing to judge whether each TCR beta V gene segment behaved as functional or pseudogenic. To study patterns of TCR occurrence, a later analysis re-analyzed previously published TCR beta repertoires from more than 550 donors and added high-resolution HLA genotyping. Among a few hundred genotyped donors of the cohort, an average of around 240,000 unique TCR beta nucleotide sequences were sequenced per donor, around a sixth of them non-productive. Of the 300 to 500 genotyped donors, 81% were placed in the genetic ancestry cluster associated with self-reported Caucasian donors. Several DR-DQ haplotypes were handled as single units for association and clustering because linkage in the cohort was strong. The study was designed to test whether signatures of past pathogen exposure could be identified by cataloging public T cell receptors. The study profiled the T cell repertoires of fewer than 850 subjects by immunosequencing and related them to cytomegalovirus serostatus. Every repertoire in the discovery cohort had been generated on one and the same sequencing platform. The study combined high-throughput TCR immunosequencing, statistical association of individual TCRs with disease status, and machine learning to predict cytomegalovirus infection status. The later analysis used no new phenotypic data to find candidate immune exposures, relying instead on TCR beta sequences and their occurrence across donors. The investigation overall reported the following: Because some donors lacked HLA typing at each locus, the association tests relied only on the typed subset. According to the authors, the approach could potentially be generalized to other disease states and immunological phenotypes. In a later analysis, 16,951 TCR beta sequences were associated with specific HLA alleles at a false discovery rate of 0.05. Linkage disequilibrium might explain the correlated functional status among segregating V segments, but an unknown experimental factor could not be ruled out. Most CMV-associated TCR beta chains appeared to be HLA-restricted in a later analysis, and the HLA associations seemed to be driven largely by CMV exposure. Broadly in line with IMGT annotations, most TCR beta V segments showed up in productive rearrangements about 90% or about 30% of the time in an earlier analysis of approximately 640 of the donors. A further reported finding was that TCR beta sequences accurately predicted the HLA-A and HLA-B alleles for most subjects in the first cohort. Assigning TCR associations to individual alleles was difficult when HLA alleles, especially DR and DQ, strongly co-occurred. The presence/absence analyses assumed that sequencing depth was roughly uniform across donors, and that assumption may not be true. The earlier analysis of approximately 590 of the donors excluded 15 to 20 rarely observed V segments, including chromosome 9 orphons, because counts were too low. According to a later analysis, TCR association rates differed among HLA loci, with DRB1 alleles showing the most associated TCRs and HLA-C alleles showing the fewest. In vitro tests confirmed that a few of the cytomegalovirus-associated TCR beta chains recognize cytomegalovirus antigens. In this cohort, only TCR beta chains were sequenced, and detectable features were limited by the absence of alpha or paired-chain data. A total of some 180 TCR beta chains were listed by the study as associated with cytomegalovirus. According to a later genetic analysis, donors in an Asian-associated ancestry cluster had fewer N-insertions in productive TCRs than the roughly 700-donor mean. The sequencing pipeline was judged likely to have produced a cluster of highly shared sequence variants as a technical artifact. Some IMGT-functional V segments, including TRBV6-2 and TRBV6-3, could not be told apart with the 87-base-pair reads, so those segments were excluded. In both the original and validation cohorts, the classifier was reported to diagnose cytomegalovirus status with high specificity and sensitivity. Most TCR sequences were observed very rarely across donors, whereas some public TCRs were present in many individuals. V-gene and J-gene trimming of TCR beta chains was associated with a missense DCLRE1C variant in a later genetic analysis, and the association was replicated in an independent cohort. In a later analysis, HLA-associated TCR beta chains were found to be more clonally expanded and to have lower generation probabilities than equally common non-associated chains. Several of the top co-occurrence clusters appeared to be linked to parvovirus B19, influenza, CMV and Epstein-Barr virus, according to a later analysis. CMV serostatus was the only immune exposure information available for the cohort.

Library method: the immunoSEQ multiplex PCR assay. The multiplex PCR relied on a mix of 60 forward primers for TCR Vbeta segments and 13 reverse primers for TCR Jbeta segments. A multiplex PCR assay on genomic DNA amplified the CDR3 region of rearranged TCR beta genes. On the Illumina HiSeq System, the amplified TCR beta libraries were sequenced as 87-base-pair reads. The study's own analysis went as follows. A later analysis tallied 75 million to 95 million unique TCR beta chains across the 610 or so repertoires, and some 12 million of those chains were shared by two or more donors. Raw reads were error-corrected and collapsed into unique sequences by a nearest-neighbor algorithm in which closely related sequences were merged to remove PCR and sequencing errors. CDR3 sequences were aligned to IMGT reference sequences to assign V, D and J gene segments. For a sequence to be retained, at least a six-nucleotide match to both a V gene segment and a J gene segment was required. Rearrangements were called productive when the CDR3 lacked stop codons and stayed in frame with V and J; all others were non-productive. Following IMGT convention, CDR3 was defined as the stretch from the second conserved V-encoded cysteine to the conserved J-encoded phenylalanine. Sequences without an unambiguous match to a single V gene segment were excluded from the earlier analysis of approximately 600 of the donors. In an earlier analysis of 587 of the donors, V segments were called functional above 56.7% productive rearrangements and were called segregating when the between-donor standard deviation exceeded 5%. A statistical classification framework was built for diagnosing cytomegalovirus status from the catalog of TCR beta chain sequences. A later analysis assigned V and J genes by comparing TCR nucleotide sequences with IMGT/GENE-DB human TR gene sequences. A later analysis assigned CDR3 sequences and most-parsimonious VDJ recombination scenarios with the TCRdist pipeline. A later analysis defined each TCR beta chain by its CDR3 amino acid sequence plus V-gene family, and excluded reads lacking a unique V-gene family. In a later analysis, around 650 highly shared, low-generation-probability nucleotide sequences were removed to address suspected cross-contamination and a sequencing artifact. For each public chain, a later analysis derived a clonal expansion index from normalized ranks of inferred template counts within each repertoire. In a later analysis, generation probabilities were computed with a VDJ recombination model fitted to out-of-frame rearrangements, and the resulting probabilities were checked against IGoR. In a later analysis, TCR-TCR, TCR-HLA and TCR-CMV co-occurrence was scored with hypergeometric tests, and a repertoire-size bias correction was applied to TCR pairs. A later analysis estimated false discovery rates by permuting HLA or CMV assignments 20 times. In a later analysis, co-occurring TCRs were grouped with DBSCAN, and TCRdist sequence similarity was added when clustering was performed within HLA-allele-positive subsets. Repertoires with fewer than 30,000 or more than 120,000 public chains, plus five repertoires with anomalous nucleotide sharing, were excluded from co-occurrence clustering. Held by TCRdb, this immuneACCESS table contains in-frame sequences only and omits some clones. Under half of the omission traces to an unresolved V gene where checked; the cause of the rest is unknown. V, J and clone size derive from that table, while D and trimming were established from the DNA sequence. The table for this sample lists approximately 110,000 clones; around three quarters of them were counted only once. Jointly, the top ten make up 2.5% to 3% of the sample.

Rearrangement joined TRBV19 to TRBJ1-5; 9 nucleotides in the junction match TRBD1. This TCR was recovered from a woman aged 18-30 years in good health and CMV-seropositive. The sample was PBMCs. The DNA sequence is as follows: TGTGCCAGTACCACCGGGACAGGGATCAGCAATCAGCCCCAGCATTTT. Its amino acids are CASTTGTGISNQPQHF.